This TCR beta chain was captured in a study of blood T cell repertoires in COVID-19. Overall study: COVID-19 samples collected from the United States, Italy and Spain covered acute and convalescent phases. The analysed material was cDNA or gDNA that came from T cells, B-cell-depleted T cells, or PBMCs.

This CDR3 is 14 amino acids long. Unmatched junction bases numbered 6, after V lost 4 bases and J lost 2 bases. Germline V CDR1 and CDR2: SGDLS, YYNGEE. This clone was seen only once. In the original processing: Estimation of nucleated cell counts was performed using reference gene primer amplification. TCRdb's table, derived via immunoSEQ multiplex PCR, lists solely in-frame clones and lacks some. For V, J and clone size, that table is used; D and trimming come from the DNA. Of around 140,000 clones listed, about 90% are singletons. The chain uses TRBV9 and TRBJ2-7; 7 bases map to TRBD1. The sequenced sample was peripheral blood. The clonotype comes from a woman aged 50 to 60 with acute or convalescent COVID-19. DNA for the CDR3: TGTGCCAGCAGCATCCGGGACAGAACCTACGAGCAGTACTTC. Translating gives CASSIRDRTYEQYF.